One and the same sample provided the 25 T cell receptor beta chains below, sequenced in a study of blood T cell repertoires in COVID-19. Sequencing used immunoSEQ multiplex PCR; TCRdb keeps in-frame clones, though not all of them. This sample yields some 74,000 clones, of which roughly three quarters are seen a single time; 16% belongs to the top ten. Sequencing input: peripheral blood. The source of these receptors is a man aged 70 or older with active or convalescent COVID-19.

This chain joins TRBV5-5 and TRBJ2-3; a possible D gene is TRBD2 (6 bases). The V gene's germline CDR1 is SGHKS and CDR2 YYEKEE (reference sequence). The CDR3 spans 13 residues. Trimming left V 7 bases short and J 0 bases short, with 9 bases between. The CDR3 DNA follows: TGTGCCAGCTGGGGACTTAGCACAGATACGCAGTATTTT. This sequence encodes CASWGLSTDTQYF. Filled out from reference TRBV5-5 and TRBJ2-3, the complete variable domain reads DAGVTQSPTHLIKTRGQQVTLRCSPISGHKSVSWYQQVLGQGPQFIFQYYEKEERGRGNFPDRFSARQFPNYSSELNVNALLLGDSALYLCASWGLSTDTQYFGPGTRLTVL.

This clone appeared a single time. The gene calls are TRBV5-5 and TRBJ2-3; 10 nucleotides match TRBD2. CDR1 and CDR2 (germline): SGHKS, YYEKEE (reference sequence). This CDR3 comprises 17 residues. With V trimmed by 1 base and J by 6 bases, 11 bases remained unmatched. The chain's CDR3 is CASSLLQRGGGWDTQYF. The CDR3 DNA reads TGTGCCAGCAGCTTGCTACAGCGGGGGGGAGGATGGGATACGCAGTATTTT. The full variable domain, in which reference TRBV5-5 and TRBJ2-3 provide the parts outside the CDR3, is DAGVTQSPTHLIKTRGQQVTLRCSPISGHKSVSWYQQVLGQGPQFIFQYYEKEERGRGNFPDRFSARQFPNYSSELNVNALLLGDSALYLCASSLLQRGGGWDTQYFGPGTRLTVL.

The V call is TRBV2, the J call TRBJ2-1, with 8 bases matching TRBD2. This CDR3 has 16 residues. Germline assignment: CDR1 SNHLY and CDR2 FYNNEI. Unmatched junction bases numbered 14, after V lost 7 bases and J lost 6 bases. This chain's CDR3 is CASTFLGGVARNEQFF. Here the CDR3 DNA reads TGTGCCAGCACCTTCCTCGGGGGGGTTGCGCGCAATGAGCAGTTCTTC.

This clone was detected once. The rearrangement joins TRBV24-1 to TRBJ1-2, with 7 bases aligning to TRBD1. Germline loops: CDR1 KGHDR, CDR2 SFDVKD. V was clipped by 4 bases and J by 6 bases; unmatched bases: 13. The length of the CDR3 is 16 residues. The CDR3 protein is CATSDAGQSVRDGYTF. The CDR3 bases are TGTGCCACCAGTGACGCGGGACAGTCGGTTAGGGATGGCTACACCTTC.

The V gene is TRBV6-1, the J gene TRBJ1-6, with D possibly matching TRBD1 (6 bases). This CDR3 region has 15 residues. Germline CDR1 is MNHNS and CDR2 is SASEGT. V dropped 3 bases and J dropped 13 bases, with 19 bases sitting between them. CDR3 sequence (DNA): TGTGCCAGCAGTGAGGTCGGGACACGGGCCGTTCCCCTCCACTTT. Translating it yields CASSEVGTRAVPLHF.

The CDR3 bases are TGCAGCGTTGAAGGGCGTGGCAGGGGAAGCTATGGCTACACCTTC. It codes for CSVEGRGRGSYGYTF. The chain carries TRBV29-1 and TRBJ1-2, with D perhaps TRBD1 (6 bases). Per the germline V gene, CDR1 is SQVTM and CDR2 is ANQGSEA. The CDR3 is made up of 15 amino acids. V gave up 1 base and J gave up 4 bases, with 16 bases separating them.

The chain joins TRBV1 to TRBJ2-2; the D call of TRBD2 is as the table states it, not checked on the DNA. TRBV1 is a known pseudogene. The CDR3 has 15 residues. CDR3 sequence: CTSRQSSGGTGELFF. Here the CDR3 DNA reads TGCACCAGCCGACAATCTAGCGGGGGGACCGGGGAGCTGTTTTTT.

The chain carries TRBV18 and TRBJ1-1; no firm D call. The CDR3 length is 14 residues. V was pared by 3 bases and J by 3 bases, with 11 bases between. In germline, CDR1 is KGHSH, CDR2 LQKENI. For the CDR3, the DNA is TGTGCCAGCTCACCGAATGAGATAGACACTGAAGCTTTCTTT. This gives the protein CASSPNEIDTEAFF.

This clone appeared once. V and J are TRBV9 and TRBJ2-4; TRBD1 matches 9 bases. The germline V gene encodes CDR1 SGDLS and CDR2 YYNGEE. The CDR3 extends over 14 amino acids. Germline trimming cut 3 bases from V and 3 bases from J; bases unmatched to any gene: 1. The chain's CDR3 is CASSAGQGKNIQYF. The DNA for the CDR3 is TGTGCCAGCAGCGCGGGACAGGGCAAAAACATTCAGTACTTC.

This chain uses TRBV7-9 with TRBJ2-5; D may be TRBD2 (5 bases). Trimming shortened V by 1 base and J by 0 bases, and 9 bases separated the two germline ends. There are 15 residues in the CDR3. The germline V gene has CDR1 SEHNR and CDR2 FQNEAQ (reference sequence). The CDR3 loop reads CASSLERTDQETQYF. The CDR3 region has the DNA TGTGCCAGCAGCTTAGAGCGGACGGACCAAGAGACCCAGTACTTC.

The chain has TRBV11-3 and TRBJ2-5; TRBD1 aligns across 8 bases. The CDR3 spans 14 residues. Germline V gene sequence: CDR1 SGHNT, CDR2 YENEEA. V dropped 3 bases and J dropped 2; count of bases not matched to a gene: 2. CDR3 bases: TGTGCCAGCAGCTTCGGACAGGGTCAAGAGACCCAGTACTTC. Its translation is CASSFGQGQETQYF.

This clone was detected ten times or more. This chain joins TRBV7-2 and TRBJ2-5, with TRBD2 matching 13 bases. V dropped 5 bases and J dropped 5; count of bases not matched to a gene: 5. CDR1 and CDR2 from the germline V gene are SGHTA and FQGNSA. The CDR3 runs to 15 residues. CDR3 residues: CASSLQGLAGETQYF. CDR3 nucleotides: TGTGCCAGCAGCCTTCAGGGACTAGCGGGGGAGACCCAGTACTTC.

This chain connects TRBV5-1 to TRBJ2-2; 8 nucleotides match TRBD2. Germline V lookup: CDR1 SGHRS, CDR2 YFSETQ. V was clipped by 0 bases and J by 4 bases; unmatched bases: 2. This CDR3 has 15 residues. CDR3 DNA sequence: TGCGCCAGCAGCTTGGGCGGGGGGATCACCGGGGAGCTGTTTTTT. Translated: CASSLGGGITGELFF.

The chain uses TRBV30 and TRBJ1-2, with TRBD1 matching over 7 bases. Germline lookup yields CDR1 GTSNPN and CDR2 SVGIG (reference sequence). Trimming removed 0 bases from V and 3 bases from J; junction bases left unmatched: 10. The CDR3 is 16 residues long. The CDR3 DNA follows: TGTGCCTGGAGTGTACTAGGAGACAGGGATTACTATGGCTACACCTTC. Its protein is CAWSVLGDRDYYGYTF.

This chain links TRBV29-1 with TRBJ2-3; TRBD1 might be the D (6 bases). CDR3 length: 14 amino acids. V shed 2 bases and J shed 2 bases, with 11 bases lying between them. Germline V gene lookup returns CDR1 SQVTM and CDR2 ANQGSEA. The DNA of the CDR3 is TGCAGCGTTGAAAAGGGGGATTTCACAGATACGCAGTATTTT. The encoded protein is CSVEKGDFTDTQYF.

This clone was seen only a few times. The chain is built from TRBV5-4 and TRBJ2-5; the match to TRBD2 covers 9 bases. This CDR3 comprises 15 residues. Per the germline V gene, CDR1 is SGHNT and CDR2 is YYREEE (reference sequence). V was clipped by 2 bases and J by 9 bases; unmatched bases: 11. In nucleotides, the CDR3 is TGTGCCAGCAGCTTCTCGCTAGCGGGGCGGGGGGCCCAGTACTTC. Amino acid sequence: CASSFSLAGRGAQYF.

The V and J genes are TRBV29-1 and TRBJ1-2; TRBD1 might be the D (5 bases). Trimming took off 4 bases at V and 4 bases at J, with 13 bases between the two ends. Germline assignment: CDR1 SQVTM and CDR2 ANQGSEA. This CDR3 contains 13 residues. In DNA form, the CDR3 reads TGCAGCGTTGGGGGCAAAAGGTCCTATGGCTACACCTTC. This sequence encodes CSVGGKRSYGYTF. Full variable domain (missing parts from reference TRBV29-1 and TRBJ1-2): SAVISQKPSRDICQRGTSLTIQCQVDSQVTMMFWYRQQPGQSLTLIATANQGSEATYESGFVIDKFPISRPNLTFSTLTVSNMSPEDSSIYLCSVGGKRSYGYTFGSGTRLTVV.

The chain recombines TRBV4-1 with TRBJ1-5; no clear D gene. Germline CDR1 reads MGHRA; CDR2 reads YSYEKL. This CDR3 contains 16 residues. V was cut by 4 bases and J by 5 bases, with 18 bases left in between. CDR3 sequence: CASSPREGLGDQPQHF. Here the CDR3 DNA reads TGCGCCAGCAGCCCGAGGGAGGGATTAGGCGATCAGCCCCAGCATTTT.

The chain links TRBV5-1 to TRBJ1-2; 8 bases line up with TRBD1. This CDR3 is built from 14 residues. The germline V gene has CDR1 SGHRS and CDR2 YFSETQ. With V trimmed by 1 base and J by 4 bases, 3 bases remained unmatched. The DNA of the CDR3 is TGCGCCAGCAGCTTGAACGGACAGGGCTATGGCTACACCTTC. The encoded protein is CASSLNGQGYGYTF. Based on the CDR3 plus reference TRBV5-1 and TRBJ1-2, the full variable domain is KAGVTQTPRYLIKTRGQQVTLSCSPISGHRSVSWYQQTPGQGLQFLFEYFSETQRNKGNFPGRFSGRQFSNSRSEMNVSTLELGDSALYLCASSLNGQGYGYTFGSGTRLTVV.

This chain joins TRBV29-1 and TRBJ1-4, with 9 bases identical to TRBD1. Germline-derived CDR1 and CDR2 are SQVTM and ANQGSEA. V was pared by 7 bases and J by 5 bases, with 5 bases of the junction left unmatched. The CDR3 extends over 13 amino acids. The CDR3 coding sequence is TGCAGCGCAAAGGGGACAGGGAATGAAAAACTGTTTTTT. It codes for CSAKGTGNEKLFF.

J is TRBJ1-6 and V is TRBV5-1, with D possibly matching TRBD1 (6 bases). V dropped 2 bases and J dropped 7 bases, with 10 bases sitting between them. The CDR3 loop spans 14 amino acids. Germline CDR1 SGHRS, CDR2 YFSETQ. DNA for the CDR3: TGCGCCAGCAGCTTTGGACAGCTAAATTCACCCCTCCACTTT. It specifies CASSFGQLNSPLHF.

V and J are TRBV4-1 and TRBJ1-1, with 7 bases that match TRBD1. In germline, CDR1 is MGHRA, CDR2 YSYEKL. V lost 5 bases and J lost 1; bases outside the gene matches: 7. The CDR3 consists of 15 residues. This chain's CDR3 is CASSKPDRENTEAFF. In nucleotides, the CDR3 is TGCGCCAGCAGCAAGCCCGACAGGGAGAACACTGAAGCTTTCTTT.

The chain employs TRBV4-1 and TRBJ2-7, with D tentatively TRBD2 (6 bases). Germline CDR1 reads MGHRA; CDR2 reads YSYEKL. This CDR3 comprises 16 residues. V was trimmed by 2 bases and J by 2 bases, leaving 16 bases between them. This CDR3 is CASSQTPRGGTYEQYF. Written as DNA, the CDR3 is TGCGCCAGCAGCCAAACCCCCCGGGGAGGCACCTACGAGCAGTACTTC.

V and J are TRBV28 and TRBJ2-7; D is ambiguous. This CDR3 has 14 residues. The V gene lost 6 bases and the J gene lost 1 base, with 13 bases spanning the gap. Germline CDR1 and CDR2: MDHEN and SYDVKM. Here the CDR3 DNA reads TGTGCCAGCAGCGAAATCCCAGGTTCCTACGAGCAGTACTTC. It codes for CASSEIPGSYEQYF.

The CDR3 reads CASSSGTSLNEQFF. The DNA for the CDR3 is TGTGCCAGCAGTTCGGGGACTAGCCTCAATGAGCAGTTCTTC. The rearrangement joins TRBV6-5 to TRBJ2-1; 9 bases agree with TRBD2. The CDR3 length is 14 residues. Germline V gene lookup returns CDR1 MNHEY and CDR2 SVGAGI. The V gene end was trimmed by 4 bases and the J gene end by 6 bases; junction bases not matched to a gene: 4.